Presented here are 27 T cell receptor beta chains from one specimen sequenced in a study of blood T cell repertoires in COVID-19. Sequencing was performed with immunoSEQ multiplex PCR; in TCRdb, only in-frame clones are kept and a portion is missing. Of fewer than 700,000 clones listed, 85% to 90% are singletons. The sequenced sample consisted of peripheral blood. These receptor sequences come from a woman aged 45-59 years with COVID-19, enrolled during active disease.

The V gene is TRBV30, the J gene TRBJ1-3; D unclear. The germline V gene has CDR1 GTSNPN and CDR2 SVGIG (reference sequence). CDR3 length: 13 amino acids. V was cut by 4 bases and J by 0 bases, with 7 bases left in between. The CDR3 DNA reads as TGTGCCTGGACTCTCCTCTCTGGAAACACCATATATTTT. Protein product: CAWTLLSGNTIYF.

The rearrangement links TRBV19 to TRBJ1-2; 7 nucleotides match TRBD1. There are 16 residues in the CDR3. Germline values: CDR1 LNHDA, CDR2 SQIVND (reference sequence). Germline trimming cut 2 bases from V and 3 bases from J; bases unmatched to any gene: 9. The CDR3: CASSIPTGEMDYGYTF. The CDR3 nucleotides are TGTGCCAGTAGTATACCAACAGGGGAAATGGACTATGGCTACACCTTC.

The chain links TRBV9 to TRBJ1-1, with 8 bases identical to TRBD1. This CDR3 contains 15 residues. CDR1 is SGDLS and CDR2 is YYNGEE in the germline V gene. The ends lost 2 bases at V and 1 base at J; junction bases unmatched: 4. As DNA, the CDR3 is TGTGCCAGCAGCGTTCCTCAGGGGGCGAACACTGAAGCTTTCTTT. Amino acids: CASSVPQGANTEAFF.

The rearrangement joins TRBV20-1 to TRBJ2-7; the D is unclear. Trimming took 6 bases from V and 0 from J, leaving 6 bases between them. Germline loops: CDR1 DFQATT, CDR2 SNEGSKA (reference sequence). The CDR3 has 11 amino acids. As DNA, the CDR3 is TGCAGTGCCAGGTTCTCCTACGAGCAGTACTTC. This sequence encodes CSARFSYEQYF.

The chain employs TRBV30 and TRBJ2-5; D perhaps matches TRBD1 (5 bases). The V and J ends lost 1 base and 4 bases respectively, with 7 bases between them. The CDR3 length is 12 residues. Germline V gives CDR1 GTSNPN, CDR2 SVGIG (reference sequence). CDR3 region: CAWSGGPETQYF. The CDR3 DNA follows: TGTGCCTGGAGTGGGGGCCCAGAGACCCAGTACTTC.

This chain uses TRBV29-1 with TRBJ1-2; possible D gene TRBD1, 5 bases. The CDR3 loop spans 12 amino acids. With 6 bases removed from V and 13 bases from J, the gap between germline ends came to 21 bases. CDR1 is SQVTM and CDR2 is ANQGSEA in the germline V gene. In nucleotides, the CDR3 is TGCAGCGTCAACTTGGAGGGACCGTCGGGCACCTTC. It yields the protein CSVNLEGPSGTF.

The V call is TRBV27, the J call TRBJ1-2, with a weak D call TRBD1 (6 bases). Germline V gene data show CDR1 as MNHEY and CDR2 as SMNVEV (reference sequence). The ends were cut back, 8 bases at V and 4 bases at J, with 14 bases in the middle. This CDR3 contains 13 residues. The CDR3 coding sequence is TGTGCCAGCCGAAGGGGGGGAGGCTATGGCTACACCTTC. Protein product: CASRRGGGYGYTF.

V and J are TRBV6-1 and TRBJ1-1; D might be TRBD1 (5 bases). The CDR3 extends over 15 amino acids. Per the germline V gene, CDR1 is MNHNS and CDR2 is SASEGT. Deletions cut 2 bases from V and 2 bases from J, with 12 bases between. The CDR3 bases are TGTGCCAGCAGTGAATTGGCAGGGACTAACACTGAAGCTTTCTTT. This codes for CASSELAGTNTEAFF.

The CDR3 is CASSQDRGPPLHF. The CDR3 bases are TGTGCCAGCAGCCAAGATAGAGGTCCTCCCCTCCACTTT. V gene TRBV4-2 combines with J gene TRBJ1-6; D is undetermined. This CDR3 contains 13 residues. V dropped 0 bases and J dropped 13 bases, with 10 bases sitting between them. In germline, CDR1 is LGHNA, CDR2 YNFKEQ.

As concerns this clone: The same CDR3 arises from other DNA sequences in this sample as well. For the CDR3, the DNA is TGCGCCAGCAGCTCGACAGCGAACACTGAAGCTTTCTTT. As protein: CASSSTANTEAFF. The genes are TRBV5-1 and TRBJ1-1; D is perhaps TRBD1 (5 bases). Germline CDR1 SGHRS, CDR2 YFSETQ. The CDR3 is made up of 13 amino acids. V lost 3 bases to trimming and J lost 1 base, with 7 bases between them.

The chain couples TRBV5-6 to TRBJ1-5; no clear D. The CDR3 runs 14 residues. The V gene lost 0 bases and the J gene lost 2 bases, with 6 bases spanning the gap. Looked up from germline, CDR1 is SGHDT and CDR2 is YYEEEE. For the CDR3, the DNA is TGTGCCAGCAGCTTGGGAGGTGGCAATCAGCCCCAGCATTTT. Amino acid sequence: CASSLGGGNQPQHF.

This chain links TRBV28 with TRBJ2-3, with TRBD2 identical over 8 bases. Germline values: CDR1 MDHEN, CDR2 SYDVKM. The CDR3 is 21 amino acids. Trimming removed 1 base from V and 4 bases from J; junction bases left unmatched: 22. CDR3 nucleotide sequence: TGTGCCAGCAGTTTATTACGGGGCTCCGGCTTGCGGGGGGCCGTAGCAGATACGCAGTATTTT. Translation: CASSLLRGSGLRGAVADTQYF.

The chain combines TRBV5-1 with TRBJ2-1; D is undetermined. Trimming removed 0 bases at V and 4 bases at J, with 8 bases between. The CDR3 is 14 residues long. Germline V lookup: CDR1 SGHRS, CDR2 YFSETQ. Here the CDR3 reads CASSLATDYNEQFF. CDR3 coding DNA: TGCGCCAGCAGCTTGGCCACAGATTACAATGAGCAGTTCTTC.

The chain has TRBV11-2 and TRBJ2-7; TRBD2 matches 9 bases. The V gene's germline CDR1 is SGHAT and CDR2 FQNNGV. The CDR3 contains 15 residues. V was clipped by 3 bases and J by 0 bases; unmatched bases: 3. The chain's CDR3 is CASSLRLAASYEQYF. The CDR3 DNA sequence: TGTGCCAGCAGCTTGAGACTAGCGGCCTCCTACGAGCAGTACTTC.

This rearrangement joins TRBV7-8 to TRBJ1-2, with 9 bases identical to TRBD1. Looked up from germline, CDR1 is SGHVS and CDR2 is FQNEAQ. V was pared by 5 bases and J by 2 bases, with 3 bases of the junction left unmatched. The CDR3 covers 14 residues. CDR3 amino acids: CASSRGQGNYGYTF. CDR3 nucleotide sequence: TGTGCCAGCAGCCGAGGACAGGGGAACTATGGCTACACCTTC.

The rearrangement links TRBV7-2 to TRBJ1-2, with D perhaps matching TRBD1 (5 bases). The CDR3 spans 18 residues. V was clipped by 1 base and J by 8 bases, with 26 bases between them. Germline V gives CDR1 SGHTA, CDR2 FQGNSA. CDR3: CASSLVGGNRTPLGGYTF. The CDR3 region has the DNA TGTGCCAGCAGCTTAGTGGGGGGGAACCGTACCCCTCTCGGCGGCTACACCTTC.

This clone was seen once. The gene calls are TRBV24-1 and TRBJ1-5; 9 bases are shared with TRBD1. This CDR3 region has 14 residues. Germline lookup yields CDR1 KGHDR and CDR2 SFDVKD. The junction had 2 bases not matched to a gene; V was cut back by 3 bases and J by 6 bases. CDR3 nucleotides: TGTGCCACCAGTGATGGGACAGGGAGTCAGCCCCAGCATTTT. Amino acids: CATSDGTGSQPQHF.

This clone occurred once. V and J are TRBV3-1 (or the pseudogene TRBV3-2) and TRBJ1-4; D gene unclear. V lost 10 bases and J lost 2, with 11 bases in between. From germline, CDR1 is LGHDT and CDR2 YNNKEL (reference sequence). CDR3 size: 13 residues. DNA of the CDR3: TGTGCCACCGGAGTAGGCACTAATGAAAAACTGTTTTTT. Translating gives CATGVGTNEKLFF.

DNA of the CDR3: TGTGCTAGTGGTCCGGGACTAGCGGGGAGTCCGCAGTATTTT. Its translation is CASGPGLAGSPQYF. The chain links TRBV12-5 to TRBJ2-3; the match to TRBD2 covers 13 bases. CDR1 is LGHNT and CDR2 is FRNRAP in the germline V gene. J was trimmed by 10 bases and V by 5 bases; bases with no gene match: 6. The CDR3 runs 14 residues.

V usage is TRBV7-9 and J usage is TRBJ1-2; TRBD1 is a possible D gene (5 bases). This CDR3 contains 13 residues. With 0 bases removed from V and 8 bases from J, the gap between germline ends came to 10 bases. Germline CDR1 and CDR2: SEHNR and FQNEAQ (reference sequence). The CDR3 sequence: CASSLAKGAGYTF. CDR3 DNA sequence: TGTGCCAGCAGCTTAGCAAAAGGGGCGGGCTACACCTTC.

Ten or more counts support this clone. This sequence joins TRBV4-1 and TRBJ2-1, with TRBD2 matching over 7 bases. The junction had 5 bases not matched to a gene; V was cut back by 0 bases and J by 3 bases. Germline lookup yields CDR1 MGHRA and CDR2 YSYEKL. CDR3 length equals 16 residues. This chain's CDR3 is CASSQELGGYYNEQFF. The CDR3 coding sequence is TGCGCCAGCAGCCAAGAATTGGGGGGGTACTACAATGAGCAGTTCTTC.

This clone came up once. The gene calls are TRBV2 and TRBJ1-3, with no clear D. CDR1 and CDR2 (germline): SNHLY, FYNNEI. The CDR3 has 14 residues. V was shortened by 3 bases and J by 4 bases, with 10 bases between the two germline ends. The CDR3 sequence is CASSEWAPGNTIYF. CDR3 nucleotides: TGTGCCAGCAGTGAGTGGGCGCCCGGAAACACCATATATTTT.

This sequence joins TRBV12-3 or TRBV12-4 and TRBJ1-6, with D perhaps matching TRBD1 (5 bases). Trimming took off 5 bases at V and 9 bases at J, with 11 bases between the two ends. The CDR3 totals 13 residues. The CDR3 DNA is TGTGCCAGCAGTCCTGGGGGGGGTTCACCCCTCCACTTT. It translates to CASSPGGGSPLHF.

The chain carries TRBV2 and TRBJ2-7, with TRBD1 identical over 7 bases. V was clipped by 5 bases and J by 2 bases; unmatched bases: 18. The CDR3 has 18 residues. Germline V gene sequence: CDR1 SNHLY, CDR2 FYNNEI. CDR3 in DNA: TGTGCCAGCAGTTCGGCCGGGGTAGACCGGGACAGAACCTACGAGCAGTACTTC. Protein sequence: CASSSAGVDRDRTYEQYF.

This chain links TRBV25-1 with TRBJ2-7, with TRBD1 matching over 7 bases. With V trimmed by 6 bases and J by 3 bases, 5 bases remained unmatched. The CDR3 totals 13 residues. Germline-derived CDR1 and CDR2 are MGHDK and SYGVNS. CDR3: CASSRGLDYEQYF. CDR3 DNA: TGTGCCAGCAGCAGGGGGTTAGACTACGAGCAGTACTTC.

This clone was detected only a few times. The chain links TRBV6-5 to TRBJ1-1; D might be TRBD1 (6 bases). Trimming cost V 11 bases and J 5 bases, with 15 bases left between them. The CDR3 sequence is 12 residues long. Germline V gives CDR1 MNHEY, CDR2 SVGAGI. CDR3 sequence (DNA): TGTGCCTCGGGGGGCTTGCGGACTGAAGCTTTCTTT. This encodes CASGGLRTEAFF.

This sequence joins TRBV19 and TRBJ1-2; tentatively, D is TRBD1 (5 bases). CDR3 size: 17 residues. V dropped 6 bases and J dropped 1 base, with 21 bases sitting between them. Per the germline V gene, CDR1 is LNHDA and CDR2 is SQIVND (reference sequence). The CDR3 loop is CASRGARETPFNYGYTF. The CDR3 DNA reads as TGTGCCAGTAGAGGGGCACGGGAGACACCATTTAACTATGGCTACACCTTC.